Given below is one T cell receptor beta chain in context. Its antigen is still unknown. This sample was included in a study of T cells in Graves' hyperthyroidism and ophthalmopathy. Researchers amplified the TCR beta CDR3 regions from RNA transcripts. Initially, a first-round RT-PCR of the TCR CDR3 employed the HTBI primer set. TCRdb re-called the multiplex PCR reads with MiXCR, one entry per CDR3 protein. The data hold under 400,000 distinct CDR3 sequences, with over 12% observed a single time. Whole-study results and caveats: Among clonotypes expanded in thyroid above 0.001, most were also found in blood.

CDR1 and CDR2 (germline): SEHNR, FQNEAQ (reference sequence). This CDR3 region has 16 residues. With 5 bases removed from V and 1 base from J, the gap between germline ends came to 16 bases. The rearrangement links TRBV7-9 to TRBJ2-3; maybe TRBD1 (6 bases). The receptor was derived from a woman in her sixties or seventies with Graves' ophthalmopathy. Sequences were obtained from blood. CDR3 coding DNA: TGTGCCAGCAGCCAATACAGGGTTTCGGGCACAGATACGCAGTATTTT. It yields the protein CASSQYRVSGTDTQYF.